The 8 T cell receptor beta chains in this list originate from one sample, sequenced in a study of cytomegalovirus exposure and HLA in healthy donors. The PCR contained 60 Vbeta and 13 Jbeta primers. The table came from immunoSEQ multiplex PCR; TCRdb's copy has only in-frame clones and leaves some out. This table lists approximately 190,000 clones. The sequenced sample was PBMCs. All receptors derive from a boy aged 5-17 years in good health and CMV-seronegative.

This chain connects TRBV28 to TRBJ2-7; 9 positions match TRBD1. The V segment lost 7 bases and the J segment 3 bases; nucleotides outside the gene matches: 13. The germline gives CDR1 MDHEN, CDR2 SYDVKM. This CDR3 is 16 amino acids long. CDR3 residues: CASKSFKGQGLYEQYF. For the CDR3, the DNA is TGTGCCAGCAAAAGCTTTAAGGGACAGGGACTCTACGAGCAGTACTTC.

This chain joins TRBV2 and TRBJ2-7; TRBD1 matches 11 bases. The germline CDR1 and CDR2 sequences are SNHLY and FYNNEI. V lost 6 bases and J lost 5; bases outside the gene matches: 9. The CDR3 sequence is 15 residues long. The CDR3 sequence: CASRSTPGQGDEQYF. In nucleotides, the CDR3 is TGTGCCAGCAGGTCAACGCCGGGACAGGGGGACGAGCAGTACTTC.

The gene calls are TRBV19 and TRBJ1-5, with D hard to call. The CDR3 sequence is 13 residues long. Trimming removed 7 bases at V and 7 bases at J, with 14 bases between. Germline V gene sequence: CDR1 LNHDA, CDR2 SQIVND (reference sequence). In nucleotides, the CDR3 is TGTGCCAGTAAAAGTTTGGTTAGCCAGCCCCAGCATTTT. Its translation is CASKSLVSQPQHF.

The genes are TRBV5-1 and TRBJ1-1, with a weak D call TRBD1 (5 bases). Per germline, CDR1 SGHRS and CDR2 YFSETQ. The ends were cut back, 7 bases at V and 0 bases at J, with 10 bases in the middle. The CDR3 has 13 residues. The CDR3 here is CASGQGMNTEAFF. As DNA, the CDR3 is TGCGCCAGCGGCCAGGGAATGAACACTGAAGCTTTCTTT. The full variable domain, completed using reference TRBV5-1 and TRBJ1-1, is KAGVTQTPRYLIKTRGQQVTLSCSPISGHRSVSWYQQTPGQGLQFLFEYFSETQRNKGNFPGRFSGRQFSNSRSEMNVSTLELGDSALYLCASGQGMNTEAFFGQGTRLTVV.

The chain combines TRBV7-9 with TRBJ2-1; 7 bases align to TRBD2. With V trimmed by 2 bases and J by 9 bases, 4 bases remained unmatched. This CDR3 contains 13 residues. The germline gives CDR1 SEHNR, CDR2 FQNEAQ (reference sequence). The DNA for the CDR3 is TGTGCCAGCAGCTTACTAGCGGAGGGTGAGCAGTTCTTC. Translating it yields CASSLLAEGEQFF. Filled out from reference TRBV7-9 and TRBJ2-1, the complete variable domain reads DTGVSQNPRHKITKRGQNVTFRCDPISEHNRLYWYRQTLGQGPEFLTYFQNEAQLEKSRLLSDRFSAERPKGSFSTLEIQRTEQGDSAMYLCASSLLAEGEQFFGPGTRLTVL.

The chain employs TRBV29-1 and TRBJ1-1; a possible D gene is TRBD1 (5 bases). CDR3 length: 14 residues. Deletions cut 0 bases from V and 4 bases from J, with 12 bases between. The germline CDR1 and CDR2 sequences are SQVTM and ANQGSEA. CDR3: CSVEDLGGSTEAFF. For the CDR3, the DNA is TGCAGCGTTGAAGATCTGGGGGGGTCCACTGAAGCTTTCTTT.

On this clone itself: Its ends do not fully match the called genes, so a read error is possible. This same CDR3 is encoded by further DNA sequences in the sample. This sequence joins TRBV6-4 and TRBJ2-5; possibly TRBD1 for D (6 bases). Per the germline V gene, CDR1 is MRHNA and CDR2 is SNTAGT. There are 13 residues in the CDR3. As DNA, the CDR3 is TGTGCCAGCAGTGCAGGGGAAAAAGAGACCCAATACTTC. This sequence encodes CASSAGEKETQYF.

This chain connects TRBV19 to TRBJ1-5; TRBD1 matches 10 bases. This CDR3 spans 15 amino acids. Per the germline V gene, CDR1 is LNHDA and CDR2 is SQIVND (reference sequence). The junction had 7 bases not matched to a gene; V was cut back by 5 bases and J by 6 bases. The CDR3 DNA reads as TGTGCCAGTAGTGCCGCCGGGACAGGGGTTCAGCCCCAGCATTTT. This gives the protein CASSAAGTGVQPQHF.